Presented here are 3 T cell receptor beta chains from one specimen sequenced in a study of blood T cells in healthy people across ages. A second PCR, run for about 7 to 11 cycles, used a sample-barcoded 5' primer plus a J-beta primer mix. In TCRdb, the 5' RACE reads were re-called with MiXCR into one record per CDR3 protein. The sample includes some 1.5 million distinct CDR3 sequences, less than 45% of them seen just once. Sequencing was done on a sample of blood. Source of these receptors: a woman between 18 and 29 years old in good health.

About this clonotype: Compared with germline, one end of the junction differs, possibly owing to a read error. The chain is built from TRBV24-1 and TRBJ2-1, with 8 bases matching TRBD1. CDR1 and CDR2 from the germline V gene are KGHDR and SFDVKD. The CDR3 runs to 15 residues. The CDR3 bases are TGTGCCACCAGTGACAAGGACAGGGATTACAATGAGCGGTTCTTC. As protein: CATSDKDRDYNERFF.

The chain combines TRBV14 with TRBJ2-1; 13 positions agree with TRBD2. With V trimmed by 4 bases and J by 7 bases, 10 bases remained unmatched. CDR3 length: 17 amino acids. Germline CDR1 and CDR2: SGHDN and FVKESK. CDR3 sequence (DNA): TGTGCCAGCAGCCTCCTCACTAGCGGGAGGGCCAAAAATGAGCAGTTCTTC. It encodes CASSLLTSGRAKNEQFF.

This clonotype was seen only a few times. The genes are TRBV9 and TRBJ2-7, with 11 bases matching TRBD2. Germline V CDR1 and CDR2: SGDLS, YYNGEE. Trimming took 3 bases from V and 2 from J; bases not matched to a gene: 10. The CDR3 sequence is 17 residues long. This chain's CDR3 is CASSDPSSGRAPYEQYF. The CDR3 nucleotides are TGTGCCAGCAGCGATCCTAGTAGCGGGAGGGCCCCCTACGAGCAGTACTTC.